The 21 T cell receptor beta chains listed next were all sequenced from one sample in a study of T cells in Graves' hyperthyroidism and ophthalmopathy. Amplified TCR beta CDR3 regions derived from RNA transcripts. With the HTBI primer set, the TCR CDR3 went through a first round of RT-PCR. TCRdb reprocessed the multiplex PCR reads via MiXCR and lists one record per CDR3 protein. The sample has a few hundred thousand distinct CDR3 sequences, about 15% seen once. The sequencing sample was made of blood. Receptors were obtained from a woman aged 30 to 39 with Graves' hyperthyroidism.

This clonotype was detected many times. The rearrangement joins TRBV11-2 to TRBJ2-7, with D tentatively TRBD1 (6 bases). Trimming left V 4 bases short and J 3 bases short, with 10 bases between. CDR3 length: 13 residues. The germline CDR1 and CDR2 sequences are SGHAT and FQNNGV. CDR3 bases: TGTGCCAGCAGCTCCAACAGGGACTACGAGCAGTACTTC. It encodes CASSSNRDYEQYF.

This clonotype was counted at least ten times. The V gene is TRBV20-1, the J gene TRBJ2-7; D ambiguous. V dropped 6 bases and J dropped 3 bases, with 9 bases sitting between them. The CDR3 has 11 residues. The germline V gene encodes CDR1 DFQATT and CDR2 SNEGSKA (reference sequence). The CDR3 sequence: CSAWTVYEQYF. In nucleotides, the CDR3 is TGCAGTGCCTGGACCGTCTACGAGCAGTACTTC.

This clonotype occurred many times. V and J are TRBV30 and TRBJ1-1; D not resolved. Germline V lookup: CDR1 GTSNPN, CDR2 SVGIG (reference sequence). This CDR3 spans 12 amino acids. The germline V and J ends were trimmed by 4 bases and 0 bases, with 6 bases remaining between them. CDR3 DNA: TGTGCCTGGACAGATCTGAACACTGAAGCTTTCTTT. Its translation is CAWTDLNTEAFF.

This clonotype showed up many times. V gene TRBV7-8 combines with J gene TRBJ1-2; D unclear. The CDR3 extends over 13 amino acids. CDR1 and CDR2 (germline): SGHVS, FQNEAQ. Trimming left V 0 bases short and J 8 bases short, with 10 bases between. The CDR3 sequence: CASSLAHETGYTF. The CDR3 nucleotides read TGTGCCAGCAGCTTAGCTCATGAAACGGGCTACACCTTC.

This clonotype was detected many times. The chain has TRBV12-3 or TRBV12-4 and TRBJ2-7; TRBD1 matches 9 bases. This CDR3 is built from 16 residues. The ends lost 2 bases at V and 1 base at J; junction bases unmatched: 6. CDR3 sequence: CASSLSGQGISYEQYF. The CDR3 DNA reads TGTGCCAGCAGTTTAAGTGGACAGGGGATTTCCTACGAGCAGTACTTC.

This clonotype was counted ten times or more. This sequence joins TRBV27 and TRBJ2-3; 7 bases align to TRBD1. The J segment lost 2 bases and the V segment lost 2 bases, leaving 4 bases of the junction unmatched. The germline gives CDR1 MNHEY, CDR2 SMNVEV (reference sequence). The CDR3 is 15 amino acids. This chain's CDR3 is CASSLEGANTDTQYF. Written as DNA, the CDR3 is TGTGCCAGCAGTTTAGAGGGGGCCAACACAGATACGCAGTATTTT.

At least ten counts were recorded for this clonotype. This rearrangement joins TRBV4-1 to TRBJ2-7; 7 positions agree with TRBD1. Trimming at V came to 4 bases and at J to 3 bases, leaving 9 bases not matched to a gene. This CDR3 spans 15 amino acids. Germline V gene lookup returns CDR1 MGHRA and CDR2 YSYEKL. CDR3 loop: CASSPPDRRNYEQYF. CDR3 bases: TGCGCCAGCAGCCCACCGGACAGGCGCAACTACGAGCAGTACTTC.

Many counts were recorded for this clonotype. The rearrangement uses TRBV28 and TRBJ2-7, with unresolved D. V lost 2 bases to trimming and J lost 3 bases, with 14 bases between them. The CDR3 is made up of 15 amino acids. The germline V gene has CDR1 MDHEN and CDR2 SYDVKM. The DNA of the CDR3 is TGTGCCAGCAGTTTACGCCCCCCCCATAACTACGAGCAGTACTTC. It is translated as CASSLRPPHNYEQYF.

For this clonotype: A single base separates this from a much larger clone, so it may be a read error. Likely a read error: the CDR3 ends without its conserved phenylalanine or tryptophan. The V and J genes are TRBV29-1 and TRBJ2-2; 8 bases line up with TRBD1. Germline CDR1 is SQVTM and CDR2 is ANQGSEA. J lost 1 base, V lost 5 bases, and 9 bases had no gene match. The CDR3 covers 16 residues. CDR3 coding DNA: TGCAGCGTTCGACAGGGGTATAGCGAGAACACCGGGGAGCTGTTTCTT. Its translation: CSVRQGYSENTGELFL.

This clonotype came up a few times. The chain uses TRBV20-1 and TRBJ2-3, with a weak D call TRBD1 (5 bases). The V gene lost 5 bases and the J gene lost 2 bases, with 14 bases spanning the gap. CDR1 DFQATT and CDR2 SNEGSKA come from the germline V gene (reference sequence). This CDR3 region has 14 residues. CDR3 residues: CSASSGRVTDTQYF. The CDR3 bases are TGCAGTGCTTCTAGTGGCAGGGTCACAGATACGCAGTATTTT.

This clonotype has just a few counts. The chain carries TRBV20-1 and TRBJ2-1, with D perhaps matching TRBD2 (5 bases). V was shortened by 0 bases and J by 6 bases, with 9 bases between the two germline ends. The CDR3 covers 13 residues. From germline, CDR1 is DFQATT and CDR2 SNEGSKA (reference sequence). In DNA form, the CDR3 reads TGCAGTGCTAGAGATAATGGGAGCAATGAGCAGTTCTTC. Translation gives CSARDNGSNEQFF.

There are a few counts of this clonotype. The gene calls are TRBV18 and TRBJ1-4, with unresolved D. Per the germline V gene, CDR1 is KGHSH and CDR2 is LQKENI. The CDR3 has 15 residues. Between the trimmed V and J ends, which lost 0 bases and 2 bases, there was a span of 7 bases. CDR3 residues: CASSPPRGTNEKLFF. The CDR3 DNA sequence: TGTGCCAGCTCACCACCCCGGGGTACTAATGAAAAACTGTTTTTT.

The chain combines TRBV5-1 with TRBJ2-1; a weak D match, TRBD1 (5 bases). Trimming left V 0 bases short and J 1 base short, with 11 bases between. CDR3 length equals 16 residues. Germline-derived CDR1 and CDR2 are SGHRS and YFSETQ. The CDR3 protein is CASSLDPGISYNEQFF. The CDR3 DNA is TGCGCCAGCAGCTTGGACCCAGGGATATCCTACAATGAGCAGTTCTTC.

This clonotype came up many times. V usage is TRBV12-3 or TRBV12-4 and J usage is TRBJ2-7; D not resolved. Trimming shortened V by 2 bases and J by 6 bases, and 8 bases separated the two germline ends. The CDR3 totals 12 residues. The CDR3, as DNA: TGTGCCAGCAGTTTAACATCTGTCGAGCAGTACTTC. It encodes CASSLTSVEQYF.

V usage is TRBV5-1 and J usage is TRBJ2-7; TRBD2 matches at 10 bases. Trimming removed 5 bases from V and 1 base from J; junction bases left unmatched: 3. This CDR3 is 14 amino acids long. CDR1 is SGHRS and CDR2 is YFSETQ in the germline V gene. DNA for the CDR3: TGCGCCAGCAGGTGGACTAGCGGATCCTACGAGCAGTACTTC. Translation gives CASRWTSGSYEQYF.

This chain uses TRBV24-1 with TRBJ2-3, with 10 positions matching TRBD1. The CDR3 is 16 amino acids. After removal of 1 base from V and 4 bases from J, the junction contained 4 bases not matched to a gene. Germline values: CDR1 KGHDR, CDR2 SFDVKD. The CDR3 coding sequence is TGTGCCACCAGTGATTTACCCGGGACAGGGGCAGATACGCAGTATTTT. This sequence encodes CATSDLPGTGADTQYF.

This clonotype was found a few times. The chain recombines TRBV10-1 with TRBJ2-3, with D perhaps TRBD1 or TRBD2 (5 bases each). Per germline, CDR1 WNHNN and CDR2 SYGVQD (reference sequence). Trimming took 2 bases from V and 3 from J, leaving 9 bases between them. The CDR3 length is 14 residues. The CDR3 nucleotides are TGCGCCAGCAGTGAGGGGACGGAGACAGATACGCAGTATTTT. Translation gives CASSEGTETDTQYF.

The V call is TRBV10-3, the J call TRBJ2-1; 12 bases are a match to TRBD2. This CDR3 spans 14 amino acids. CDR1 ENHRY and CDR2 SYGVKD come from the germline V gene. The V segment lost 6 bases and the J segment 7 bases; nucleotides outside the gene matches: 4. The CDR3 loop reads CAISGTSGLNEQFF. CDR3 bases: TGTGCCATCAGCGGGACTAGCGGGTTGAATGAGCAGTTCTTC.

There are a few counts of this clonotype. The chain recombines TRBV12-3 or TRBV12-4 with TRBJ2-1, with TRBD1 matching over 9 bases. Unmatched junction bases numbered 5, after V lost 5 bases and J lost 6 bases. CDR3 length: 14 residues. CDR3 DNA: TGTGCCAGCAGTGACCCGACAGGGGGCAATGAGCAGTTCTTC. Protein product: CASSDPTGGNEQFF.

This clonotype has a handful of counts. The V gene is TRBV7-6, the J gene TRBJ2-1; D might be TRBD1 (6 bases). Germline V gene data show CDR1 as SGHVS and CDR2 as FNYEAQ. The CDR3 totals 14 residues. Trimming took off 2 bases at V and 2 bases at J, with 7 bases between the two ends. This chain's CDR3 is CASSLQGTYNEQFF. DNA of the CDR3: TGTGCCAGCAGCTTACAGGGGACCTACAATGAGCAGTTCTTC.

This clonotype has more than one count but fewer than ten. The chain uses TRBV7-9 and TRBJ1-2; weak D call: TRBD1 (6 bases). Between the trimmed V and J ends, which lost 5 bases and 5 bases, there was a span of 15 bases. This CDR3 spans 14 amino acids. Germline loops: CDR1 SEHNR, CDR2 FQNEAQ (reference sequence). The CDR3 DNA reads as TGTGCCAGCAGCCCCGACGGGGGGCGATATGGCTACACCTTC. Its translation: CASSPDGGRYGYTF.